A single sample is the source of the 5 T cell receptor beta chains below, sequenced in a study of cytomegalovirus exposure and HLA in healthy donors. Amplification used 60 Vbeta primers and 13 Jbeta primers. The assay was immunoSEQ multiplex PCR, and TCRdb's table has in-frame clones only and misses some. Of about 110,000 clones listed, 60% to 85% are singletons. Specimen: PBMCs. All receptors come from a woman in her sixties or seventies in good health and CMV-seropositive.

The gene calls are TRBV5-5 and TRBJ2-2, with 11 bases that match TRBD2. The CDR3 runs 16 residues. Trimming took 4 bases from V and 5 from J; bases not matched to a gene: 7. Germline assignment: CDR1 SGHKS and CDR2 YYEKEE (reference sequence). The CDR3 nucleotides read TGTGCCAGCAGCGGCGGGACTAGCGGTCTAACCGGGGAGCTGTTTTTT. It translates to CASSGGTSGLTGELFF.

V usage is TRBV2 and J usage is TRBJ1-5; TRBD1 matches 10 bases. Unmatched junction bases numbered 3, after V lost 4 bases and J lost 0 bases. The CDR3 spans 16 residues. The germline V gene encodes CDR1 SNHLY and CDR2 FYNNEI. The CDR3 DNA follows: TGTGCCAGCAGTGTGGGGACAGGGGTTAGCAATCAGCCCCAGCATTTT. Amino acid sequence: CASSVGTGVSNQPQHF. Variable domain in full (rest from reference TRBV2 and TRBJ1-5): EPEVTQTPSHQVTQMGQEVILRCVPISNHLYFYWYRQILGQKVEFLVSFYNNEISEKSEIFDDQFSVERPDGSNFTLKIRSTKLEDSAMYFCASSVGTGVSNQPQHFGDGTRLSIL.

The chain couples TRBV16 to TRBJ1-2; D perhaps matches TRBD1 (5 bases). The CDR3 covers 14 residues. Looked up from germline, CDR1 is KGHSY and CDR2 is FQNENV. V was trimmed by 0 bases and J by 8 bases, leaving 13 bases between them. CDR3 protein: CASSQSPGWLGYTF. Written as DNA, the CDR3 is TGTGCCAGCAGCCAATCGCCAGGGTGGTTGGGCTACACCTTC.

The V call is TRBV6-1, the J call TRBJ2-1, with TRBD1 matching 9 bases. J gave up 3 bases and V 7 bases, and 4 bases lay outside the gene matches. The CDR3 extends over 14 amino acids. Germline CDR1 reads MNHNS; CDR2 reads SASEGT. CDR3 residues: CASIMTGGYNEQFF. Here the CDR3 DNA reads TGTGCCAGCATTATGACAGGGGGCTACAATGAGCAGTTCTTC.

The chain recombines TRBV19 with TRBJ2-1; 10 positions agree with TRBD2. This CDR3 comprises 16 residues. Germline-derived CDR1 and CDR2 are LNHDA and SQIVND (reference sequence). Unmatched junction bases numbered 5, after V lost 4 bases and J lost 2 bases. The CDR3 here is CASSTPTSGPYNEQFF. The CDR3 bases are TGTGCCAGTAGTACCCCGACTAGCGGGCCCTACAATGAGCAGTTCTTC. The full variable domain, in which reference TRBV19 and TRBJ2-1 provide the parts outside the CDR3, is DGGITQSPKYLFRKEGQNVTLSCEQNLNHDAMYWYRQDPGQGLRLIYYSQIVNDFQKGDIAEGYSVSREKKESFPLTVTSAQKNPTAFYLCASSTPTSGPYNEQFFGPGTRLTVL.